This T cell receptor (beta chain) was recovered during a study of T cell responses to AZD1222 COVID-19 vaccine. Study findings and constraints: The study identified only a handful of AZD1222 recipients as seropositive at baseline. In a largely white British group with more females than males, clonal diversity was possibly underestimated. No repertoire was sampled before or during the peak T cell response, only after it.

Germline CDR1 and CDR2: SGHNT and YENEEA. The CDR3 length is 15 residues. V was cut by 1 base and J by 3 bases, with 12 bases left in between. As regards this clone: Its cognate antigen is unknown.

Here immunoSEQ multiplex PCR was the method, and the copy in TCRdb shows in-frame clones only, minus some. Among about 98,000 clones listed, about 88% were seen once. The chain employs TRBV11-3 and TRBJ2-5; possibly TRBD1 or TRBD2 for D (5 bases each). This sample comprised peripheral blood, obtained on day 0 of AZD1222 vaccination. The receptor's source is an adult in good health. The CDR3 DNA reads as TGTGCCAGCAGCTTAGGATTGGGACCGAAAGAGACCCAGTACTTC. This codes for CASSLGLGPKETQYF.